This TCR beta chain originates from a study of beta chain features in type 1 diabetes. Notes on the study in general: At VDJ recombination sites, type 1 diabetes patients had fewer insertions and more deleted nucleotides. The study found moderately but significantly shorter TCRB CDR3s in all four CD4+ subsets of Type 1 diabetes patients.

The CDR3 covers 18 residues. After removal of 0 bases from V and 0 bases from J, the junction contained 12 bases not matched to a gene. The germline CDR1 and CDR2 sequences are GTSNPN and SVGIG (reference sequence). As regards this clone: The antigen remains unidentified.

TCRB transcripts that were expressed got sequenced, as all of the isolated RNA had been reverse transcribed. Libraries were prepared by immunoSEQ multiplex PCR; TCRdb keeps only in-frame clonotypes and omits some of them. Altogether 630,000 or so clones are present, over 12% being singletons, with the ten largest covering 0.03% to 0.04%. The J gene is TRBJ2-3, the V gene TRBV30; TRBD2 aligns across 7 bases. This receptor was identified in a man younger than 35 with type 1 diabetes. Sequencing was carried out using naive CD4+ T cells from blood. The CDR3 loop reads CAWSVGGMGSPSTDTQYF. CDR3 nucleotides: TGTGCCTGGAGTGTGGGGGGGATGGGGAGCCCTAGCACAGATACGCAGTATTTT. Full variable domain (outside the CDR3, taken from reference TRBV30 and TRBJ2-3): SQTIHQWPATLVQPVGSPLSLECTVEGTSNPNLYWYRQAAGRGLQLLFYSVGIGQISSEVPQNLSASRPQDRQFILSSKKLLLSDSGFYLCAWSVGGMGSPSTDTQYFGPGTRLTVL.